Following are 11 T cell receptor beta chains from one sample sequenced in a study of OX40 agonist ivuxolimab in advanced cancers. Clones were sequenced by immunoSEQ multiplex PCR, and TCRdb holds only the in-frame ones, with some missing. The table records roughly 20,000 clones, less than 85% of them present only once. Specimen: CD4+ or CD8+ T cells sorted from blood, collected in a trial of the OX40 agonist ivuxolimab. These receptors were obtained from an adult with an advanced solid tumor such as melanoma, head and neck, liver or kidney cancer.

V is TRBV7-9 and J is TRBJ2-1, with no clear D. Trimming took off 2 bases at V and 16 bases at J, with 3 bases between the two ends. The germline CDR1 and CDR2 sequences are SEHNR and FQNEAQ (reference sequence). The CDR3 extends over 8 amino acids. The CDR3 sequence is CASSLFFF. Here the CDR3 DNA reads TGTGCCAGCAGCTTATTTTTCTTC.

The rearrangement links TRBV25-1 to TRBJ2-4; 8 bases fit TRBD2. With V trimmed by 5 bases and J by 3 bases, 12 bases remained unmatched. The CDR3 contains 17 residues. Germline CDR1 reads MGHDK; CDR2 reads SYGVNS. DNA of the CDR3: TGTGCCAGCAGTACCCCAAGGAGCGGGAGTGGCAAAAACATTCAGTACTTC. Translation gives CASSTPRSGSGKNIQYF.

The rearrangement joins TRBV4-3 to TRBJ1-2; a weak D match, TRBD1 (5 bases). Germline V CDR1 and CDR2: LGHNA, YSLEER. V shed 5 bases and J shed 1 base, with 14 bases lying between them. The CDR3 contains 15 residues. This chain's CDR3 is CASSERAGHNYGYTF. In DNA form, the CDR3 reads TGCGCCAGCAGCGAAAGGGCAGGACATAACTATGGCTACACCTTC.

The V and J genes are TRBV12-5 and TRBJ2-5; 8 bases align to TRBD1. The ends lost 2 bases at V and 5 bases at J; junction bases unmatched: 10. Germline V lookup: CDR1 LGHNT, CDR2 FRNRAP. CDR3 size: 16 residues. Written as DNA, the CDR3 is TGTGCTAGTGGTTTGAGGCAGGGGGCGCTTTCCGAGACCCAGTACTTC. It specifies CASGLRQGALSETQYF. Full variable domain (rest looked up from reference TRBV12-5 and TRBJ2-5): DARVTQTPRHKVTEMGQEVTMRCQPILGHNTVFWYRQTMMQGLELLAYFRNRAPLDDSGMPKDRFSAEMPDATLATLKIQPSEPRDSAVYFCASGLRQGALSETQYFGPGTRLLVL.

V usage is TRBV7-3 and J usage is TRBJ2-1; 10 positions agree with TRBD2. The CDR3 spans 16 residues. V shed 5 bases, J shed 3 bases, and the junction held 7 bases outside the gene matches. Germline CDR1 is SGHTA and CDR2 is FQGTGA. The CDR3 sequence: CASSTQWTSGYNEQFF. CDR3 coding DNA: TGTGCCAGCAGCACCCAATGGACTAGCGGCTACAATGAGCAGTTCTTC.

The chain links TRBV5-4 to TRBJ2-1; the D gene could be TRBD1 or TRBD2 (5 bases each). With 4 bases removed from V and 13 bases from J, the gap between germline ends came to 15 bases. Germline CDR1 is SGHNT and CDR2 is YYREEE (reference sequence). This CDR3 has 12 residues. CDR3 nucleotide sequence: TGTGCCAGCAGCCTCCCGTGGGGGTCCCAGTTCTTC. Translating it yields CASSLPWGSQFF.

The rearrangement links TRBV4-3 to TRBJ2-7, with no clear D. CDR3 length equals 15 residues. Germline lookup yields CDR1 LGHNA and CDR2 YSLEER. The ends were cut back, 0 bases at V and 2 bases at J, with 11 bases in the middle. The CDR3 loop is CASSQDRGLAYEQYF. The CDR3 nucleotides are TGCGCCAGCAGCCAAGATCGAGGATTAGCCTACGAGCAGTACTTC.

CDR3 nucleotide sequence: TGTGCCAGCAGCTTAGTTGGCGGGAGTCACAATGAGCAGTTCTTC. Translated, it gives CASSLVGGSHNEQFF. The rearrangement joins TRBV7-6 to TRBJ2-1; 7 positions match TRBD2. V trimming: 1 base; J trimming: 5 bases; junction bases outside the gene matches: 5. CDR1 SGHVS and CDR2 FNYEAQ come from the germline V gene. This CDR3 has 15 residues.

This chain connects TRBV4-3 to TRBJ2-3; no definite D call. The CDR3 is made up of 17 amino acids. The V end lost 0 bases, the J end lost 6 bases, and 19 bases lay between the germline ends. The germline CDR1 and CDR2 sequences are LGHNA and YSLEER. The CDR3 protein is CASSQEGGQIRADTQYF. The CDR3 DNA is TGCGCCAGCAGCCAAGAAGGTGGGCAGATCAGAGCGGATACGCAGTATTTT.

The chain uses TRBV5-5 and TRBJ2-7; D is ambiguous. V was cut by 0 bases and J by 3 bases, with 10 bases left in between. The CDR3 totals 14 residues. The germline V gene encodes CDR1 SGHKS and CDR2 YYEKEE (reference sequence). The DNA for the CDR3 is TGTGCCAGCAGCTTGGCAATAGGGTACTACGAGCAGTACTTC. Its protein is CASSLAIGYYEQYF.

This chain joins TRBV6-4 and TRBJ2-1, with a possible D match to TRBD2 (6 bases). V shed 4 bases and J shed 7 bases, with 14 bases lying between them. CDR3 length: 14 residues. Germline lookup yields CDR1 MRHNA and CDR2 SNTAGT. CDR3 amino acids: CASSVGQGGNEQFF. In DNA, the CDR3 is TGTGCCAGCAGTGTTGGTCAGGGAGGAAATGAGCAGTTCTTC.